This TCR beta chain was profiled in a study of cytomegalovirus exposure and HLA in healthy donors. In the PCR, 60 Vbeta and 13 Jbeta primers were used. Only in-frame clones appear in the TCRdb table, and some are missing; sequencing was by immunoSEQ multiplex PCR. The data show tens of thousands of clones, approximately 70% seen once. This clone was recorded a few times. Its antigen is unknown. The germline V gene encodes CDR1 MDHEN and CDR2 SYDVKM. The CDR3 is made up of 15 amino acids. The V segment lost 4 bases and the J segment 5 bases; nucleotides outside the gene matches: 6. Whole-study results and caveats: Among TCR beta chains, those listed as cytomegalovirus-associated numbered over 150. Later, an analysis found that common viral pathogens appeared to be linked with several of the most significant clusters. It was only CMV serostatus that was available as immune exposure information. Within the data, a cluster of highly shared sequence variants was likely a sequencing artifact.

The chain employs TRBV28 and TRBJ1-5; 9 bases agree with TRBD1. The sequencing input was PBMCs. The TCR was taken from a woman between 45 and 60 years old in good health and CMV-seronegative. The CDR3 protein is CASSSSGTGYQPQHF. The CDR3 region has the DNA TGTGCCAGCAGTTCATCCGGGACAGGGTATCAGCCCCAGCATTTT.